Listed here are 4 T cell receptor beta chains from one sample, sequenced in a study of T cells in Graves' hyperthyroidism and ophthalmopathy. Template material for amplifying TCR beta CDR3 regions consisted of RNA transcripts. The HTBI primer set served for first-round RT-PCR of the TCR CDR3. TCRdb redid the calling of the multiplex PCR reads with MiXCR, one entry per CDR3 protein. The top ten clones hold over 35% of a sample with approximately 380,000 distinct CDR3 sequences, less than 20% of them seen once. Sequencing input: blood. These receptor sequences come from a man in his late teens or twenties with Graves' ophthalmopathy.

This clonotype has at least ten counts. The CDR3 reads CASSLRLAGVDTQYF. The CDR3 DNA follows: TGTGCCAGCAGTTTAAGACTAGCGGGGGTGGATACGCAGTATTTT. The gene calls are TRBV12-3 or TRBV12-4 and TRBJ2-3, with 12 bases lining up with TRBD2. This CDR3 is 15 amino acids long. The junction had 3 bases not matched to a gene; V was cut back by 2 bases and J by 6 bases.

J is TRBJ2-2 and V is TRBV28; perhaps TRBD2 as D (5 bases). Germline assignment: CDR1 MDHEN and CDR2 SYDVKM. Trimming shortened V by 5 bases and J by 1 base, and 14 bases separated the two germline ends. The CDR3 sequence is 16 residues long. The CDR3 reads CASSPTGLKNTGELFF. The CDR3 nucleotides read TGTGCCAGCAGTCCCACCGGACTTAAGAACACCGGGGAGCTGTTTTTT.

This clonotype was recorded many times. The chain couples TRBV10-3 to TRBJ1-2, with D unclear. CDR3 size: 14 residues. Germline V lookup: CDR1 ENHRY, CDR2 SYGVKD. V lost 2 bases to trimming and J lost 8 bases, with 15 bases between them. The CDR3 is CAISERVAVEGYTF. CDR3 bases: TGTGCCATCAGTGAGAGAGTGGCGGTCGAAGGCTACACCTTC.

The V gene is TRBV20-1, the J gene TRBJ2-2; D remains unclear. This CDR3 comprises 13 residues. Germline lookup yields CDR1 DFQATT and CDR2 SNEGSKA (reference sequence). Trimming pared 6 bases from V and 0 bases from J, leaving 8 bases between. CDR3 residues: CSAMTANTGELFF. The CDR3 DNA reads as TGCAGTGCCATGACTGCGAACACCGGGGAGCTGTTTTTT.